These 25 T cell receptor beta chains were sequenced from one sample in a study of blood T cell repertoires in COVID-19. Clones were read by immunoSEQ multiplex PCR, and TCRdb kept only the in-frame ones, dropping some. The sample holds approximately 210,000 clones, 80% to 90% seen once. Material for sequencing was peripheral blood. The receptors were sampled from a woman aged 70-85 years with acute or convalescent COVID-19.

CDR3 loop: CATSDSAGSTDTQYF. CDR3 coding DNA: TGTGCCACCAGTGATTCCGCGGGGAGCACAGATACGCAGTATTTT. The J gene is TRBJ2-3, the V gene TRBV24-1; maybe TRBD2 (6 bases). Looked up from germline, CDR1 is KGHDR and CDR2 is SFDVKD. This CDR3 region has 15 residues. V lost 2 bases and J lost 0, with 8 bases in between.

This clone appeared once. CDR3 nucleotide sequence: TGTGCCAGCAGCCCGGGACTAGGAGGGCAGTACTTC. Amino acid sequence: CASSPGLGGQYF. The V gene is TRBV12-3 or TRBV12-4, the J gene TRBJ2-7, with 8 bases lining up with TRBD2. The CDR3 covers 12 residues. V gave up 6 bases and J gave up 9 bases; unmatched junction bases: 7.

V is TRBV3-1 (or the pseudogene TRBV3-2) and J is TRBJ2-2; tentative D call: TRBD2 (6 bases). This CDR3 has 17 amino acids. V shed 1 base and J shed 2 bases, with 14 bases lying between them. Germline-derived CDR1 and CDR2 are LGHDT and YNNKEL (reference sequence). The CDR3 DNA is TGTGCCAGCAGCCAAGGCCCGGGACTGATAAACACCGGGGAGCTGTTTTTT. Residues: CASSQGPGLINTGELFF.

The gene calls are TRBV29-1 and TRBJ1-1; D gene unclear. The germline V and J ends were trimmed by 5 bases and 0 bases, with 10 bases remaining between them. The CDR3 is 13 amino acids. Germline CDR1 reads SQVTM; CDR2 reads ANQGSEA. The CDR3 loop is CSVFHSMNTEAFF. The CDR3 DNA sequence: TGCAGCGTTTTCCATTCCATGAACACTGAAGCTTTCTTT. Combining the CDR3 with reference TRBV29-1 and TRBJ1-1 gives the whole variable domain SAVISQKPSRDICQRGTSLTIQCQVDSQVTMMFWYRQQPGQSLTLIATANQGSEATYESGFVIDKFPISRPNLTFSTLTVSNMSPEDSSIYLCSVFHSMNTEAFFGQGTRLTVV.

This chain uses TRBV2 with TRBJ2-1; D unclear. Germline V CDR1 and CDR2: SNHLY, FYNNEI. The CDR3 consists of 11 residues. V was clipped by 6 bases and J by 8 bases, with 8 bases between them. This CDR3 reads CASRRGYEQFF. CDR3 DNA sequence: TGTGCCAGCAGGAGAGGATATGAGCAGTTCTTC.

The chain recombines TRBV24-1 with TRBJ2-7; the D gene is possibly TRBD1 (5 bases). The CDR3 is 15 residues long. V was trimmed by 2 bases and J by 2 bases, leaving 12 bases between them. From germline, CDR1 is KGHDR and CDR2 SFDVKD. CDR3 sequence (DNA): TGTGCCACCAGTGATTCGAGACAGCCAACCTACGAGCAGTACTTC. Translated: CATSDSRQPTYEQYF.

The J gene is TRBJ2-1, the V gene TRBV10-3; weak D call: TRBD2 (6 bases). The germline CDR1 and CDR2 sequences are ENHRY and SYGVKD. The CDR3 spans 13 residues. Trimming removed 8 bases at V and 9 bases at J, with 17 bases between. The CDR3 DNA follows: TGTGCCATCGGAGGGCAGGGAGGTGGTGAGCAGTTCTTC. Translation: CAIGGQGGGEQFF.

The genes are TRBV11-3 and TRBJ1-3, with 8 bases aligning to TRBD1. Germline CDR1 SGHNT, CDR2 YENEEA. After removal of 5 bases from V and 0 bases from J, the junction contained 6 bases not matched to a gene. The CDR3 runs 16 residues. CDR3 sequence (DNA): TGTGCCAGCAGCCTCAGGGGGCAAGTCTCTGGAAACACCATATATTTT. Amino acids: CASSLRGQVSGNTIYF. Based on the CDR3 plus reference TRBV11-3 and TRBJ1-3, the full variable domain is EAGVVQSPRYKIIEKKQPVAFWCNPISGHNTLYWYLQNLGQGPELLIRYENEEAVDDSQLPKDRFSAERLKGVDSTLKIQPAELGDSAVYLCASSLRGQVSGNTIYFGEGSWLTVV.

The V gene is TRBV2, the J gene TRBJ1-6; the D is unclear. V lost 7 bases and J 5 bases, leaving 9 bases between the germline ends. CDR1 is SNHLY and CDR2 is FYNNEI in the germline V gene. CDR3 size: 13 residues. The chain's CDR3 is CASKSQDNSPLHF. The DNA of the CDR3 is TGTGCCAGCAAGTCACAAGATAATTCACCCCTCCACTTT. The variable domain in full, completed from reference TRBV2 and TRBJ1-6, reads EPEVTQTPSHQVTQMGQEVILRCVPISNHLYFYWYRQILGQKVEFLVSFYNNEISEKSEIFDDQFSVERPDGSNFTLKIRSTKLEDSAMYFCASKSQDNSPLHFGNGTRLTVT.

This chain links TRBV19 with TRBJ2-7; D is possibly TRBD1 (5 bases). V lost 7 bases and J 6 bases, leaving 13 bases between the germline ends. Germline V lookup: CDR1 LNHDA, CDR2 SQIVND (reference sequence). This CDR3 has 12 residues. The chain's CDR3 is CASTEGRGEQYF. The CDR3 nucleotides read TGTGCCAGTACCGAAGGAAGGGGCGAGCAGTACTTC.

In the case of this clone: Lacking the conserved final phenylalanine or tryptophan, this CDR3 likely reflects a read error. Because the CDR3's place on the DNA is in doubt, the DNA is left out and the CDR3 is given as listed by TCRdb. V and J are TRBV6-2 or TRBV6-3 and TRBJ1-1; TRBD1, as called in the table, went unchecked against the DNA. Per germline, CDR1 MNHEY and CDR2 SVGEGT. 17 amino acids form the CDR3, both terminal residues included. The CDR3: CASSHFPGTGVPITTFS.

This clone was counted a single time. V and J are TRBV7-3 and TRBJ1-3, with TRBD1 matching over 7 bases. The V and J ends lost 5 bases and 4 bases, in that order; junction bases with no gene match: 5. The germline gives CDR1 SGHTA, CDR2 FQGTGA. The CDR3 runs 14 residues. The CDR3 DNA reads as TGTGCCAGCAGCCCCACAGGGGCAGGAAACACCATATATTTT. Translating it yields CASSPTGAGNTIYF.

The chain recombines TRBV5-5 with TRBJ1-5, with TRBD1 as a possible D gene (5 bases). Germline V lookup: CDR1 SGHKS, CDR2 YYEKEE (reference sequence). Trimming left V 0 bases short and J 2 bases short, with 9 bases between. This CDR3 region has 15 residues. As DNA, the CDR3 is TGTGCCAGCAGCTTGGCCGGGGGAGGCAATCAGCCCCAGCATTTT. It yields the protein CASSLAGGGNQPQHF.

The V and J genes are TRBV6-5 and TRBJ2-2; a possible D gene is TRBD2 (5 bases). This CDR3 comprises 13 residues. V gave up 7 bases and J gave up 0 bases, with 6 bases separating them. The germline V gene encodes CDR1 MNHEY and CDR2 SVGAGI. The CDR3 nucleotides read TGTGCCAGCAAGGGAGCGAACACCGGGGAGCTGTTTTTT. This codes for CASKGANTGELFF.

V is TRBV5-1 and J is TRBJ1-2; 7 bases fit TRBD1. CDR3 length equals 18 residues. Germline-derived CDR1 and CDR2 are SGHRS and YFSETQ. J gave up 2 bases and V 0 bases, and 13 bases lay outside the gene matches. This CDR3 is CASSLAHDQGTANYGYTF. The CDR3 DNA sequence: TGCGCCAGCAGCTTGGCCCATGACCAAGGGACAGCCAACTATGGCTACACCTTC.

The chain employs TRBV5-1 and TRBJ2-5, with D unclear. Per germline, CDR1 SGHRS and CDR2 YFSETQ. The V gene lost 2 bases and the J gene lost 5 bases, with 7 bases spanning the gap. This CDR3 is built from 12 residues. This CDR3 reads CASSFPVETQYF. CDR3 DNA: TGCGCCAGCAGCTTTCCCGTGGAGACCCAGTACTTC.

The rearrangement joins TRBV11-3 to TRBJ2-5; a possible D gene is TRBD1 (6 bases). Trimming removed 0 bases at V and 3 bases at J, with 11 bases between. CDR3 length: 15 residues. Per the germline V gene, CDR1 is SGHNT and CDR2 is YENEEA. The chain's CDR3 is CASSLDWGREETQYF. As DNA, the CDR3 is TGTGCCAGCAGCTTAGATTGGGGGCGTGAAGAGACCCAGTACTTC.

The chain uses TRBV6-5 and TRBJ1-4; 11 bases line up with TRBD1. V gave up 7 bases and J gave up 8 bases; unmatched junction bases: 6. CDR1 is MNHEY and CDR2 is SVGAGI in the germline V gene. The CDR3 length is 14 residues. CDR3 bases: TGTGCCAGCAAAGGGGACAGGGGGTACGAAAAACTGTTTTTT. Translation: CASKGDRGYEKLFF.

The chain uses TRBV6-1 and TRBJ1-1; TRBD1 aligns across 10 bases. Germline loops: CDR1 MNHNS, CDR2 SASEGT. The CDR3 has 15 residues. J gave up 7 bases and V 3 bases, and 8 bases lay outside the gene matches. The CDR3, as DNA: TGTGCCAGCAGTGAGCTGGGACAGGGGAACCATGAAGCTTTCTTT. This sequence encodes CASSELGQGNHEAFF.

V usage is TRBV29-1 and J usage is TRBJ1-3; D unresolved. Germline V gene data show CDR1 as SQVTM and CDR2 as ANQGSEA. The V end lost 6 bases, the J end lost 0 bases, and 6 bases lay between the germline ends. This CDR3 is 12 amino acids long. The CDR3 protein is CSVSPSGNTIYF. Written as DNA, the CDR3 is TGCAGCGTCTCCCCCTCTGGAAACACCATATATTTT.

This chain connects TRBV9 to TRBJ2-1; tentative D call: TRBD2 (6 bases). The V end lost 3 bases, the J end lost 5 bases, and 12 bases lay between the germline ends. The length of the CDR3 is 14 residues. From germline, CDR1 is SGDLS and CDR2 YYNGEE. Written as DNA, the CDR3 is TGTGCCAGCAGCGGGGACTTAGGACACAATGAGCAGTTCTTC. Translating it yields CASSGDLGHNEQFF. The full variable domain, completed using reference TRBV9 and TRBJ2-1, is DSGVTQTPKHLITATGQRVTLRCSPRSGDLSVYWYQQSLDQGLQFLIQYYNGEERAKGNILERFSAQQFPDLHSELNLSSLELGDSALYFCASSGDLGHNEQFFGPGTRLTVL.

This clone was detected only a few times. V and J are TRBV19 and TRBJ1-2; 7 bases align to TRBD1. The trim removed 9 bases at V and 6 bases at J, leaving 10 bases unmatched. This CDR3 spans 13 amino acids. Germline V gene lookup returns CDR1 LNHDA and CDR2 SQIVND (reference sequence). The CDR3 DNA reads TGTGCCAGCAGACAGGGCTGGTGGGATGGCTACACCTTC. Residues: CASRQGWWDGYTF.

This sequence joins TRBV5-1 and TRBJ2-7, with TRBD2 matching 9 bases. The CDR3 length is 14 residues. J gave up 2 bases and V 5 bases, and 5 bases lay outside the gene matches. The V gene's germline CDR1 is SGHRS and CDR2 YFSETQ. As DNA, the CDR3 is TGCGCCAGCAGTCGGGCTAGCGGGGCCTACGAGCAGTACTTC. Protein sequence: CASSRASGAYEQYF.

This chain connects TRBV3-1 (or the pseudogene TRBV3-2) to TRBJ1-1; D unresolved. From germline, CDR1 is LGHDT and CDR2 YNNKEL (reference sequence). This CDR3 has 13 amino acids. Trimming removed 4 bases from V and 8 bases from J, with 14 bases in between. CDR3 sequence: CASSRLLGEEAFF. The CDR3 DNA reads TGTGCCAGCAGCCGGCTACTCGGGGAAGAAGCTTTCTTT.

The chain recombines TRBV7-6 with TRBJ2-5; D not certain. The CDR3 is 18 residues long. Looked up from germline, CDR1 is SGHVS and CDR2 is FNYEAQ. V lost 5 bases, J lost 2 bases, and 24 bases lay in between. The CDR3 DNA sequence: TGTGCCAGCAGCGTAGGCCCCCTACGAAGCCGCGAACAAGAGACCCAGTACTTC. Protein product: CASSVGPLRSREQETQYF.